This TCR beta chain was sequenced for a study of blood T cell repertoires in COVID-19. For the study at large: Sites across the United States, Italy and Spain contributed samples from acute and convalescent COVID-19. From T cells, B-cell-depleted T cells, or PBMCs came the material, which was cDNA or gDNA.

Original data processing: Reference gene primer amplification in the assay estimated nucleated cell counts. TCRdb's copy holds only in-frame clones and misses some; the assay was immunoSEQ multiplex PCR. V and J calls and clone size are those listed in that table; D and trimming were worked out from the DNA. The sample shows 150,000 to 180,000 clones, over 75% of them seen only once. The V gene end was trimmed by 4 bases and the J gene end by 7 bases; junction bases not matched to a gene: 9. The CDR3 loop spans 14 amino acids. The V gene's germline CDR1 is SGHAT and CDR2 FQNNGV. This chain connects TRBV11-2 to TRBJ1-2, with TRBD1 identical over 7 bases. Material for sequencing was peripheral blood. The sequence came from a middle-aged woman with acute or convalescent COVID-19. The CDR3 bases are TGTGCCAGCAGCTGGCAACAGGGGCTTGGTGGCTACACCTTC. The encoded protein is CASSWQQGLGGYTF.